Presented here are 17 T cell receptor beta chains from one specimen sequenced in a study of pediatric ulcerative colitis. The repertoire was sequenced with immunoSEQ multiplex PCR; TCRdb's copy has only in-frame clones and lacks some. The sample consists of under 20,000 clones, 70% to 80% of them appearing once. During colonoscopy, one to two rectal pinch biopsies were collected. The material sequenced was gut tissue. The receptors shown here come from a boy between 10 and 17 years old with moderate ulcerative colitis.

The chain carries TRBV6-1 and TRBJ2-7; 7 positions agree with TRBD1. Germline CDR1 reads MNHNS; CDR2 reads SASEGT. The CDR3 spans 13 residues. With V trimmed by 10 bases and J by 5 bases, 11 bases remained unmatched. The chain's CDR3 is CATTGQPFDEQYF. DNA of the CDR3: TGTGCCACCACGGGACAGCCGTTCGACGAGCAGTACTTC.

The chain uses TRBV18 and TRBJ2-1; D might be TRBD2 (7 bases). This CDR3 is built from 15 residues. Germline V gives CDR1 KGHSH, CDR2 LQKENI. The V gene lost 2 bases and the J gene lost 2 bases, with 10 bases spanning the gap. The CDR3 sequence: CASSPKGGPYNEQFF. The CDR3 DNA reads TGTGCCAGCTCACCAAAGGGGGGGCCCTACAATGAGCAGTTCTTC.

The CDR3 is CASSLGLGNIQYF. The DNA for the CDR3 is TGTGCCAGCAGCTTAGGTCTAGGAAACATTCAGTACTTC. The rearrangement uses TRBV7-6 and TRBJ2-4, with no clear D. CDR3 size: 13 residues. V lost 1 base to trimming and J lost 6 bases, with 7 bases between them. Germline loops: CDR1 SGHVS, CDR2 FNYEAQ.

The V call is TRBV5-1, the J call TRBJ2-5; 10 bases map to TRBD1. With 4 bases clipped from V and 2 bases from J, the junction kept 5 bases outside the gene matches. In germline, CDR1 is SGHRS, CDR2 YFSETQ. This CDR3 has 15 residues. The CDR3 is CASSAWGQGQETQYF. CDR3 coding DNA: TGCGCCAGCAGCGCCTGGGGACAGGGGCAAGAGACCCAGTACTTC. The full variable domain, its missing parts supplied by reference TRBV5-1 and TRBJ2-5, is KAGVTQTPRYLIKTRGQQVTLSCSPISGHRSVSWYQQTPGQGLQFLFEYFSETQRNKGNFPGRFSGRQFSNSRSEMNVSTLELGDSALYLCASSAWGQGQETQYFGPGTRLLVL.

The J gene is TRBJ1-1, the V gene TRBV18; D possibly corresponds to TRBD1 (5 bases). Trimming shortened V by 3 bases and J by 8 bases, and 13 bases separated the two germline ends. The CDR3 sequence is 13 residues long. In germline, CDR1 is KGHSH, CDR2 LQKENI. CDR3 region: CASSPSFGGEAFF. In DNA, the CDR3 is TGTGCCAGCTCACCCAGCTTCGGGGGGGAAGCTTTCTTT.

This clone was recorded only once. The rearrangement uses TRBV28 and TRBJ1-2; D unclear. Trimming removed 1 base from V and 4 bases from J, with 7 bases in between. This CDR3 is built from 13 residues. Germline assignment: CDR1 MDHEN and CDR2 SYDVKM. CDR3 DNA: TGTGCCAGCAGTTTATCGGGGTTCTATGGCTACACCTTC. This translates into CASSLSGFYGYTF.

The CDR3 loop is CASRATGGNQPQHF. The CDR3 DNA reads TGCGCCAGCAGGGCCACGGGGGGCAATCAGCCCCAGCATTTT. The rearrangement uses TRBV5-1 and TRBJ1-5, with a weak D call TRBD1 (5 bases). From germline, CDR1 is SGHRS and CDR2 YFSETQ. The CDR3 length is 14 residues. Trimming took 5 bases from V and 2 from J, leaving 11 bases between them.

This clone was seen just once. The chain is built from TRBV28 and TRBJ1-5; TRBD1 might be the D (5 bases). There are 14 residues in the CDR3. Germline V gene lookup returns CDR1 MDHEN and CDR2 SYDVKM. The germline V and J ends were trimmed by 6 bases and 1 base, with 10 bases remaining between them. The CDR3 nucleotides are TGTGCCAGCAGCGGGGGTTTGAGCAATCAGCCCCAGCATTTT. As protein: CASSGGLSNQPQHF.

V usage is TRBV7-2 and J usage is TRBJ2-5; D remains unclear. Per the germline V gene, CDR1 is SGHTA and CDR2 is FQGNSA. V lost 3 bases, J lost 4 bases, and 15 bases lay in between. The CDR3 is made up of 15 amino acids. This chain's CDR3 is CASSFSGPPGETQYF. CDR3 DNA: TGTGCCAGCAGCTTTTCCGGGCCTCCGGGAGAGACCCAGTACTTC.

This chain links TRBV20-1 with TRBJ2-3; D call uncertain. Germline V lookup: CDR1 DFQATT, CDR2 SNEGSKA (reference sequence). The germline V and J ends were trimmed by 1 base and 3 bases, with 2 bases remaining between them. The CDR3 is 11 amino acids. The CDR3 is CSARATDTQYF. The DNA for the CDR3 is TGCAGTGCTAGAGCAACAGATACGCAGTATTTT.

The rearrangement uses TRBV10-3 and TRBJ1-1; 8 positions match TRBD1. CDR3 length: 14 residues. CDR1 is ENHRY and CDR2 is SYGVKD in the germline V gene. Unmatched junction bases numbered 10, after V lost 7 bases and J lost 6 bases. The CDR3 loop is CAITGGQGNPEAFF. DNA of the CDR3: TGTGCCATCACGGGTGGACAGGGCAATCCTGAAGCTTTCTTT.

The V gene is TRBV18, the J gene TRBJ1-1; 7 bases match TRBD1. The V gene's germline CDR1 is KGHSH and CDR2 LQKENI. This CDR3 has 13 residues. Trimming cost V 3 bases and J 4 bases; bases outside gene matches: 2. CDR3 sequence reads: CASSPGQTTEAFF. In DNA form, the CDR3 reads TGTGCCAGCTCACCGGGACAGACCACTGAAGCTTTCTTT.

The chain combines TRBV6-1 with TRBJ2-1, with 9 bases that match TRBD1. The length of the CDR3 is 16 residues. The V gene end was trimmed by 2 bases and the J gene end by 4 bases; junction bases not matched to a gene: 6. Germline V CDR1 and CDR2: MNHNS, SASEGT. As DNA, the CDR3 is TGTGCCAGCAGTGAATTGGGGACAGGGACTTACAATGAGCAGTTCTTC. Residues: CASSELGTGTYNEQFF.

This chain uses TRBV6-1 with TRBJ1-6; TRBD1 aligns across 8 bases. This CDR3 spans 12 amino acids. Germline loops: CDR1 MNHNS, CDR2 SASEGT. Trimming took 8 bases from V and 8 from J; bases not matched to a gene: 2. DNA of the CDR3: TGTGCCAGCGACAGGGGATATTCACCCCTCCACTTT. Protein: CASDRGYSPLHF.

The chain has TRBV19 and TRBJ2-7; TRBD1 matches at 8 bases. The V gene end was trimmed by 4 bases and the J gene end by 5 bases; junction bases not matched to a gene: 4. The germline V gene encodes CDR1 LNHDA and CDR2 SQIVND (reference sequence). The CDR3 is made up of 13 amino acids. DNA of the CDR3: TGTGCCAGTAGTACGACAGGGGCCGACGAGCAGTACTTC. Amino acid sequence: CASSTTGADEQYF.

This clone was counted a single time. This chain joins TRBV5-8 and TRBJ1-2; D is unresolved. V dropped 1 base and J dropped 6 bases, with 13 bases sitting between them. CDR1 SGHTS and CDR2 YDEGEE come from the germline V gene. The CDR3 spans 14 residues. DNA of the CDR3: TGTGCCAGCAGCTTGAATGCCGGGGTTGATGGCTACACCTTC. Translating it yields CASSLNAGVDGYTF.

CDR3 DNA: TGTGCCAGCAGCGTAGGACGTATCACCGGGGAGCTGTTTTTT. Its translation is CASSVGRITGELFF. This chain uses TRBV9 with TRBJ2-2, with D uncertain. This CDR3 is built from 14 residues. Trimming took 0 bases from V and 4 from J, leaving 7 bases between them. Looked up from germline, CDR1 is SGDLS and CDR2 is YYNGEE.